The following is a T cell receptor (beta chain) sequence with its context. What it binds is unknown. This specimen comes from a study of lymphopenia after photon versus proton radiotherapy. Study-level results: Under photons, naive T cells and diversity fell while effector/memory populations rose. In patients who died, overall survival fell as post-nadir TCR diversity dropped more. After the lymphocyte nadir, photon-treated repertoires showed oligoclonal expansion, especially of CD8+ Temra cells.

Sequenced by immunoSEQ multiplex PCR; TCRdb stores in-frame clones only, minus some. The table records 40,000 to 45,000 clones, about four fifths of them present only once. Germline V gives CDR1 KGHSH, CDR2 LQKENI. This CDR3 spans 16 amino acids. V gave up 3 bases and J gave up 2 bases, with 16 bases separating them. The source material was peripheral blood, sampled from a patient treated with proton-based radiotherapy. This clonotype originated in an older woman with pancreatic cancer. The rearrangement joins TRBV18 to TRBJ1-2; a possible D gene is TRBD1 (6 bases). CDR3 bases: TGTGCCAGCTCACCCGAGGGGGGCCTTAAGAACTATGGCTACACCTTC. Its translation: CASSPEGGLKNYGYTF.